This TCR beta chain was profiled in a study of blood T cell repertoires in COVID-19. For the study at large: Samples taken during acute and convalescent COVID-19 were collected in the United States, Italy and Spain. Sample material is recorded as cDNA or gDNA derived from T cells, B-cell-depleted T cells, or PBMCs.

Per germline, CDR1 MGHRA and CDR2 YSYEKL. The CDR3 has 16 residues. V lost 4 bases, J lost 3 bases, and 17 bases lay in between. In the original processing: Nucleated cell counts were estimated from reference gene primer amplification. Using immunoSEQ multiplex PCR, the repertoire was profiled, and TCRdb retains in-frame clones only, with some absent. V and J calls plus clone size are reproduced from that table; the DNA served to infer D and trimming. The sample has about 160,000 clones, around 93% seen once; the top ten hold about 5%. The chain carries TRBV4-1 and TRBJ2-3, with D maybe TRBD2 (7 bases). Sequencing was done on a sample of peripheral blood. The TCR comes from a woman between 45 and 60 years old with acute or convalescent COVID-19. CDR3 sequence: CASSPRPRGATDTQYF. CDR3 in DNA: TGCGCCAGCAGCCCCCGCCCCCGGGGGGCAACAGATACGCAGTATTTT.